This T cell receptor (beta chain) was captured in a study of blood T cell repertoires in COVID-19. The wider study: COVID-19 samples collected from the United States, Italy and Spain covered acute and convalescent phases.

Original analysis: Estimates of nucleated cell counts were drawn from the amplification of reference gene primers. Measured with immunoSEQ multiplex PCR; TCRdb has only the in-frame clones, and not every one. That table is the source of V, J and clone size, and D and trimming were worked out from the DNA. The sample holds about 160,000 clones, roughly 86% seen once. The CDR3 has 13 residues. V lost 6 bases and J 4 bases, leaving 9 bases between the germline ends. Germline V lookup: CDR1 MNHEY, CDR2 SVGAGI. Sequenced material: peripheral blood. The clonotype was recovered from a human donor with acute or convalescent COVID-19. The donor label of this sample is uncertain. The rearrangement links TRBV6-5 to TRBJ2-2; D not certain. This CDR3 reads CASRGLGTGELFF. As DNA, the CDR3 is TGTGCCAGCAGGGGCTTGGGCACCGGGGAGCTGTTTTTT.